This T cell receptor (beta chain) was captured in a study of CD4 T cells in relation to SARS-CoV-2 and coronaviruses. Study background: The HLA restriction of the shared crossreactive spike epitopes was mapped.

Study-wide results and caveats: According to naive versus memory sequencing, detected responses are memory recall, not newly primed.

Before the COVID-19 pandemic, during about 2011-2019, CD4+ T cells were taken from unexposed donors. Cryopreserved PBMCs were CD4-enriched, then split into naive and memory cells. Comments on this clone: What it recognizes is unknown.

Naive and memory CD4+ T cell DNA was deep-sequenced without culture. This table comes from immunoSEQ multiplex PCR, and its TCRdb copy is limited to in-frame clones, with some not included. This sample has about 65,000 clones; more than 75% occur once, and the top ten carry more than 1.5%. The receptor comes from a human donor in good health. Specimen: memory CD4+ T cells from PBMCs.

The CDR3 DNA is TGTGCCATCACCTCAGGGCGGCACTATGGCTACACCTTC. Its translation is CAITSGRHYGYTF. The V call is TRBV10-3, the J call TRBJ1-2; a possible D gene is TRBD1 (5 bases). Germline V gene data show CDR1 as ENHRY and CDR2 as SYGVKD. CDR3 size: 13 residues. The V and J ends lost 7 bases and 3 bases respectively, with 12 bases between them.